This T cell receptor beta chain derives from a study of T-cell reconstitution after alpha-beta-depleted transplantation in children. Study-level results: Surviving recipient cells, namely T cells and thymic progenitors, were the source of high day-60 TCRbeta diversity in some patients. At the one-year point after transplant, T-cell counts and TCRbeta diversity were found to come mostly from T cells that had been newly produced. Roughly two months post-transplant, alpha-beta T cells reportedly originated from several hundred graft clones that had expanded.

There are many counts of this clonotype. Its antigen is not known. TCRbeta library preparation incorporated unique molecular identifiers. Each CDR3 protein is one row after TCRdb ran MiXCR on the PCR reads. Seen here are under 300,000 distinct CDR3 sequences, approximately 10% observed once, and the top ten hold 20% to 30%. CDR1 is DFQATT and CDR2 is SNEGSKA in the germline V gene (reference sequence). Trimming cost V 3 bases and J 1 base; bases outside gene matches: 9. The CDR3 length is 17 residues. This TCR came from a male patient between 2 and 10 years old who had a stem cell transplant for chronic granulomatous disease, so the T cells may come from the graft donor. This specimen consisted of peripheral blood, obtained 180 days after TCRalphabeta/CD19-depleted stem cell transplant. The genes are TRBV20-1 and TRBJ2-7, with TRBD2 matching 13 bases. The CDR3 spells CSASLLAGGPGSYEQYF. Here the CDR3 DNA reads TGCAGTGCTAGCCTACTAGCGGGAGGGCCGGGGTCCTACGAGCAGTACTTC.